A single sample gave rise to the 28 T cell receptor beta chains below, sequenced in a study of CD8 T cells in ankylosing spondylitis. Each CDR3 protein gets one entry after TCRdb re-called the 5' RACE reads with MiXCR. This table has 250,000 to 350,000 distinct CDR3 sequences, less than 25% appearing once. Sequencing input: blood, either unsorted or a sorted T cell fraction (not recorded which). The source of these receptors is a female donor with ankylosing spondylitis or in good health (not recorded which).

The chain uses TRBV9 and TRBJ2-5; the D gene is possibly TRBD2 (6 bases). CDR3 length: 16 amino acids. Germline loops: CDR1 SGDLS, CDR2 YYNGEE. Trimming cost V 0 bases and J 2 bases, with 14 bases left between them. The CDR3 sequence: CASSVAIGSGQETQYF. For the CDR3, the DNA is TGTGCCAGCAGCGTAGCAATCGGGAGTGGGCAAGAGACCCAGTACTTC.

CDR3: CASSQQAGAGTDTQYF. CDR3 sequence (DNA): TGCGCCAGCAGCCAGCAGGCGGGAGCTGGCACAGATACGCAGTATTTT. The chain recombines TRBV4-1 with TRBJ2-3; TRBD2 agrees at 7 bases. Germline CDR1 and CDR2: MGHRA and YSYEKL. The CDR3 loop spans 16 amino acids. The V gene end was trimmed by 3 bases and the J gene end by 1 base; junction bases not matched to a gene: 7.

The CDR3 coding sequence is TGCGCCAGTGGTCCGGGGGGTTACGAGCAGTACTTC. It translates to CASGPGGYEQYF. The chain recombines TRBV10-1 with TRBJ2-7, with 7 bases that match TRBD2. The CDR3 is 12 residues long. With V trimmed by 9 bases and J by 4 bases, 6 bases remained unmatched. CDR1 and CDR2 from the germline V gene are WNHNN and SYGVQD (reference sequence).

Many counts were recorded for this clonotype. The chain uses TRBV20-1 and TRBJ1-5; weak D call: TRBD1 (6 bases). Germline loops: CDR1 DFQATT, CDR2 SNEGSKA (reference sequence). The CDR3 spans 12 residues. The V end was cut by 6 bases, the J end by 7 bases, with 13 bases between. CDR3 sequence: CSARGLGQPQHF. The CDR3 nucleotides read TGCAGTGCCCGGGGGCTCGGGCAGCCCCAGCATTTT.

The sample holds a few counts of this clonotype. The chain links TRBV10-3 to TRBJ2-1, with 10 bases fitting TRBD1. V was pared by 6 bases and J by 5 bases, with 10 bases of the junction left unmatched. This CDR3 has 16 residues. Germline V lookup: CDR1 ENHRY, CDR2 SYGVKD. In DNA form, the CDR3 reads TGTGCCATCAGCCCCTTGGAGACAGGGGGCCACAATGAGCAGTTCTTC. This codes for CAISPLETGGHNEQFF.

This clonotype has at least ten counts. The V and J genes are TRBV20-1 and TRBJ1-1; 7 nucleotides align to TRBD1. CDR3 size: 14 residues. The germline V gene has CDR1 DFQATT and CDR2 SNEGSKA (reference sequence). V was clipped by 6 bases and J by 1 base; unmatched bases: 8. CDR3: CSAPLEGANTEAFF. The CDR3 DNA reads as TGCAGTGCCCCACTCGAGGGGGCGAACACTGAAGCTTTCTTT.

This CDR3 reads CASSPGGGAAFF. The CDR3 nucleotides read TGTGCCAGCTCACCAGGGGGGGGAGCGGCTTTCTTT. V and J are TRBV18 and TRBJ1-1, with D possibly being TRBD1 (5 bases). CDR1 and CDR2 (germline): KGHSH, LQKENI. CDR3 length: 12 amino acids. V was trimmed by 2 bases and J by 11 bases, leaving 12 bases between them.

This clonotype was detected a few times. The rearrangement links TRBV7-2 to TRBJ2-3; D may be TRBD2 (5 bases). V lost 3 bases and J lost 1, with 8 bases in between. CDR3 length: 14 residues. Germline V gene data show CDR1 as SGHTA and CDR2 as FQGNSA. CDR3 region: CASSFGRGTDTQYF. The DNA for the CDR3 is TGTGCCAGCAGCTTCGGGCGGGGCACAGATACGCAGTATTTT.

This clonotype was seen a few times. The CDR3 DNA reads as TGTGCCAGCTCTTCGGAGGTGGGTACCTACGAGCAGTACTTC. Encoded protein: CASSSEVGTYEQYF. The chain combines TRBV18 with TRBJ2-7; perhaps TRBD2 as D (5 bases). CDR3 length equals 14 residues. CDR1 KGHSH and CDR2 LQKENI come from the germline V gene. Trimming pared 6 bases from V and 2 bases from J, leaving 14 bases between.

The chain combines TRBV5-6 with TRBJ2-7; perhaps TRBD2 as D (5 bases). The CDR3 is 15 amino acids. V gave up 4 bases and J gave up 4 bases, with 18 bases separating them. The germline V gene encodes CDR1 SGHDT and CDR2 YYEEEE. The CDR3 DNA follows: TGTGCCAGCAGCCCGGACCCCCAGCGGAGGTACGAGCAGTACTTC. It yields the protein CASSPDPQRRYEQYF.

The gene calls are TRBV10-3 and TRBJ1-2; D might be TRBD1 (5 bases). Trimming shortened V by 5 bases and J by 1 base, and 11 bases separated the two germline ends. The CDR3 contains 14 residues. Per germline, CDR1 ENHRY and CDR2 SYGVKD. The CDR3 sequence is CAISKETDNYGYTF. The CDR3 DNA is TGTGCCATCAGTAAAGAGACAGATAACTATGGCTACACCTTC.

The genes are TRBV27 and TRBJ2-7; 12 positions agree with TRBD2. Germline V CDR1 and CDR2: MNHEY, SMNVEV (reference sequence). CDR3 length: 14 amino acids. Trimming took 6 bases from V and 5 from J; bases not matched to a gene: 5. This chain's CDR3 is CASRGLAGFHEQYF. In nucleotides, the CDR3 is TGTGCCAGCAGAGGACTAGCGGGATTCCACGAGCAGTACTTC.

This clonotype was found many times. This chain connects TRBV20-1 to TRBJ2-2; tentative D call: TRBD2 (6 bases). The V and J ends lost 3 bases and 0 bases respectively, with 8 bases between them. The germline V gene has CDR1 DFQATT and CDR2 SNEGSKA (reference sequence). This CDR3 region has 14 residues. The CDR3 DNA reads as TGCAGTGCTAGTGGCGGGGCGAACACCGGGGAGCTGTTTTTT. Encoded protein: CSASGGANTGELFF.

V and J are TRBV6-2 or TRBV6-3 and TRBJ2-2; 8 bases are shared with TRBD1. Trimming at V came to 7 bases and at J to 1 base, leaving 8 bases not matched to a gene. The CDR3 length is 16 residues. CDR1 is MNHEY, CDR2 SVGEGT, per germline. CDR3 sequence (DNA): TGTGCCAGCAAAACAGGGGGTGCGGAGAACACCGGGGAGCTGTTTTTT. This encodes CASKTGGAENTGELFF.

This clonotype was detected only a few times. CDR3 DNA: TGTGCCACCAGCAGAAGCGGGATGGATGAGCAGTTCTTC. Amino acid sequence: CATSRSGMDEQFF. The chain recombines TRBV24-1 with TRBJ2-1; 7 bases align to TRBD2. This CDR3 is built from 13 residues. Looked up from germline, CDR1 is KGHDR and CDR2 is SFDVKD. The junction had 7 bases not matched to a gene; V was cut back by 7 bases and J by 8 bases.

This rearrangement joins TRBV7-2 to TRBJ2-3; D remains unclear. Germline-derived CDR1 and CDR2 are SGHTA and FQGNSA. The V gene lost 7 bases and the J gene lost 3 bases, with 5 bases spanning the gap. The CDR3 contains 11 residues. The CDR3 sequence is CASMPTDTQYF. Here the CDR3 DNA reads TGTGCCAGCATGCCAACAGATACGCAGTATTTT.

This clonotype occurred a few times. The CDR3 loop reads CSAREGASGYEQYF. In DNA, the CDR3 is TGCAGTGCTAGAGAGGGGGCGAGCGGCTACGAGCAGTACTTC. The chain couples TRBV20-1 to TRBJ2-7; a weak D match, TRBD1 (6 bases). The length of the CDR3 is 14 residues. Germline V gives CDR1 DFQATT, CDR2 SNEGSKA (reference sequence). V was trimmed by 0 bases and J by 3 bases, leaving 12 bases between them.

This clonotype was detected many times. The CDR3 coding sequence is TGCGCCAGCAGCCAAGTCTACGGGAATGAGCAGTTCTTC. Translation: CASSQVYGNEQFF. The genes are TRBV4-3 and TRBJ2-1; no clear D. The V gene lost 1 base and the J gene lost 7 bases, with 8 bases spanning the gap. CDR1 is LGHNA and CDR2 is YSLEER in the germline V gene. This CDR3 has 13 residues.

The table lists this clonotype with a few counts. This chain joins TRBV2 and TRBJ2-1, with 11 bases fitting TRBD2. CDR3 length equals 15 residues. The germline gives CDR1 SNHLY, CDR2 FYNNEI. V lost 3 bases to trimming and J lost 10 bases; unmatched junction nucleotides: 8. The CDR3, as DNA: TGTGCCAGCAGTGATGGACTAGCGGGCACGGAGGAGCAGTTCTTC. Protein product: CASSDGLAGTEEQFF. The full variable domain, with the rest looked up from reference TRBV2 and TRBJ2-1, is EPEVTQTPSHQVTQMGQEVILRCVPISNHLYFYWYRQILGQKVEFLVSFYNNEISEKSEIFDDQFSVERPDGSNFTLKIRSTKLEDSAMYFCASSDGLAGTEEQFFGPGTRLTVL.

This rearrangement joins TRBV7-2 to TRBJ2-3; D remains unclear. Germline CDR1 is SGHTA and CDR2 is FQGNSA. Trimming removed 0 bases at V and 4 bases at J, with 5 bases between. CDR3 length: 13 amino acids. The CDR3 here is CASSLAVPDTQYF. Here the CDR3 DNA reads TGTGCCAGCAGCTTAGCAGTACCAGATACGCAGTATTTT.

The rearrangement uses TRBV6-1 and TRBJ2-7; D unresolved. Germline CDR1 MNHNS, CDR2 SASEGT. The V end lost 2 bases, the J end lost 3 bases, and 14 bases lay between the germline ends. The CDR3 consists of 15 residues. CDR3 in DNA: TGTGCCAGCAGTGAACCCAGGCCGGGTAACTACGAGCAGTACTTC. Translation gives CASSEPRPGNYEQYF.

The V and J genes are TRBV6-2 or TRBV6-3 and TRBJ1-1; no reliable D call. Germline lookup yields CDR1 MNHEY and CDR2 SVGEGT. V lost 2 bases, J lost 1 base, and 11 bases lay in between. The CDR3 consists of 15 residues. CDR3 bases: TGTGCCAGCAGTTACCCCGGTGCACCGAACACTGAAGCTTTCTTT. This gives the protein CASSYPGAPNTEAFF.

On this clonotype itself: Mismatch with germline at one junction end may stem from a read error. CDR3 DNA: TGTGCCAGTAGTTCCCTCCTTGGTTCCCTTATGAATGAGCAGTTTTTC. Translated: CASSSLLGSLMNEQFF. The chain joins TRBV19 to TRBJ2-1, with D uncertain. The CDR3 loop spans 16 amino acids. Germline lookup yields CDR1 LNHDA and CDR2 SQIVND (reference sequence).

V and J are TRBV12-3 or TRBV12-4 and TRBJ1-2; D remains unclear. V was clipped by 2 bases and J by 6 bases, with 10 bases between them. The CDR3 runs 13 residues. The CDR3 here is CASSLMGYHGYTF. CDR3 DNA sequence: TGTGCCAGCAGTTTAATGGGGTACCATGGCTACACCTTC.

The chain couples TRBV2 to TRBJ2-7; 9 positions match TRBD1. J gave up 5 bases and V 6 bases, and 5 bases lay outside the gene matches. Germline-derived CDR1 and CDR2 are SNHLY and FYNNEI. The CDR3 contains 13 residues. The CDR3 here is CASRGQGVNEQYF. For the CDR3, the DNA is TGTGCCAGCAGGGGACAGGGAGTCAACGAGCAGTACTTC.

This clonotype was counted between two and nine times. The V and J genes are TRBV5-1 and TRBJ2-5; 10 positions match TRBD2. CDR1 SGHRS and CDR2 YFSETQ come from the germline V gene. The CDR3 length is 16 residues. Trimming took 0 bases from V and 5 from J; bases not matched to a gene: 7. CDR3 protein: CASSLGASGSKETQYF. CDR3 in DNA: TGCGCCAGCAGCTTGGGGGCTAGCGGGAGTAAGGAGACCCAGTACTTC.

This clonotype turned up a few times. This chain uses TRBV3-1 with TRBJ1-2; tentatively, D is TRBD1 (6 bases). From germline, CDR1 is LGHDT and CDR2 YNNKEL (reference sequence). Trimming pared 3 bases from V and 6 bases from J, leaving 14 bases between. This CDR3 contains 14 residues. The CDR3 DNA sequence: TGTGCCAGCAGCCACCCCGGACAGACCAATGGCTACACCTTC. Translated, it gives CASSHPGQTNGYTF. Using reference TRBV3-1 and TRBJ1-2 for the parts outside the CDR3, the full variable domain is DTAVSQTPKYLVTQMGNDKSIKCEQNLGHDTMYWYKQDSKKFLKIMFSYNNKELIINETVPNRFSPKSPDKAHLNLHINSLELGDSAVYFCASSHPGQTNGYTFGSGTRLTVV.

V gene TRBV6-1 combines with J gene TRBJ1-4, with D possibly TRBD1 on 5 matching bases. The CDR3 has 14 amino acids. The V gene's germline CDR1 is MNHNS and CDR2 SASEGT. V dropped 2 bases and J dropped 6 bases, with 10 bases sitting between them. CDR3 loop: CASSERGGDEKLFF. The CDR3 region has the DNA TGTGCCAGCAGTGAAAGGGGAGGGGATGAAAAACTGTTTTTT.